Sequencing of this T cell receptor beta chain was carried out in a study of glioma-infiltrating T cells. Points on this clonotype: A much larger clone differs from this one at a single base, so this may be a read error.

The CDR3 extends over 16 amino acids. Germline CDR1 and CDR2: MDHEN and SYDVKM. Amplification of TCR alpha and beta CDR3 regions from RNA used iRepertoire nested multiplex PCR. TCRdb re-derived calls from the multiplex PCR reads in MiXCR, one entry per CDR3 protein. This table holds 300,000 to 450,000 distinct CDR3 sequences, 41% found once. The V gene is TRBV28, the J gene TRBJ2-3, with 9 bases that match TRBD1. The source material was glioma tissue, nonneoplastic brain tissue, or PBMCs (not recorded which). The sequence came from a human donor with low-grade glioma or glioblastoma, undergoing nonglioma brain surgery, or in good health (not recorded which). CDR3 sequence reads: CASSFWTGESTDTRYF. The CDR3 DNA sequence: TGTGCCAGCAGTTTCTGGACAGGGGAGAGCACAGATACGCGGTATTTT.